One sample yielded the 8 T cell receptor beta chains listed below, sequenced in a study of blood T cell repertoires in COVID-19. Only in-frame clones appear in the TCRdb table, and some are missing; sequencing was by immunoSEQ multiplex PCR. In the table there are 40,000 to 50,000 clones, approximately 90% of which are singletons. Sequenced sample: peripheral blood. These receptor sequences come from a man in his sixties or seventies with acute or convalescent COVID-19.

The rearrangement joins TRBV4-1 to TRBJ1-3; maybe TRBD1 (5 bases). Germline CDR1 MGHRA, CDR2 YSYEKL. The ends were cut back, 6 bases at V and 0 bases at J, with 15 bases in the middle. This CDR3 has 16 residues. As DNA, the CDR3 is TGCGCCAGCAGTCGACAGTTTCCTCTCTCTGGAAACACCATATATTTT. It encodes CASSRQFPLSGNTIYF.

The V call is TRBV28, the J call TRBJ2-3; 14 positions agree with TRBD2. Germline loops: CDR1 MDHEN, CDR2 SYDVKM. CDR3 length: 15 residues. The ends lost 6 bases at V and 6 bases at J; junction bases unmatched: 5. In DNA, the CDR3 is TGTGCCAGCAGCCAGGGACTAGCGGGGGTGGATACGCAGTATTTT. This translates into CASSQGLAGVDTQYF.

This clone was seen a handful of times. The V gene is TRBV7-8, the J gene TRBJ1-6; 7 nucleotides line up with TRBD1. V was clipped by 5 bases and J by 0 bases; unmatched bases: 10. This CDR3 region has 18 residues. Germline-derived CDR1 and CDR2 are SGHVS and FQNEAQ. The CDR3 nucleotides are TGTGCCAGCAGCCGATCCGGGACAGCTAGCTCCTATAATTCACCCCTCCACTTT. It is translated as CASSRSGTASSYNSPLHF.

This clone showed up just a few times. The rearrangement joins TRBV5-4 to TRBJ2-7, with 9 nucleotides matching TRBD1. J gave up 3 bases and V 4 bases, and 11 bases lay outside the gene matches. The CDR3 consists of 16 residues. Germline lookup yields CDR1 SGHNT and CDR2 YYREEE (reference sequence). The CDR3 loop is CASSLITGTGIYEQYF. Written as DNA, the CDR3 is TGTGCCAGCAGCCTAATAACCGGGACAGGGATCTACGAGCAGTACTTC.

DNA of the CDR3: TGTGCCAGCACCTACCGGGCTAGCGGGTGGTACTCTGGGGCCAACGTCCTGACTTTC. Translation: CASTYRASGWYSGANVLTF. V usage is TRBV6-6 and J usage is TRBJ2-6; 8 bases fit TRBD2. CDR3 length: 19 amino acids. CDR1 is MNHNY and CDR2 is SVGAGI in the germline V gene (reference sequence). Unmatched junction bases numbered 14, after V lost 7 bases and J lost 0 bases.

This clone was found a few times. V and J are TRBV6-1 and TRBJ2-7; D is undetermined. The germline V gene encodes CDR1 MNHNS and CDR2 SASEGT. V lost 3 bases to trimming and J lost 3 bases, with 3 bases between them. The CDR3 has 11 amino acids. The CDR3 coding sequence is TGTGCCAGCAGTGACCTCTACGAGCAGTACTTC. This sequence encodes CASSDLYEQYF.

A single count supports this clone. This chain uses TRBV7-8 with TRBJ1-1; 7 bases are a match to TRBD1. Germline loops: CDR1 SGHVS, CDR2 FQNEAQ. With 1 base clipped from V and 7 bases from J, the junction kept 3 bases outside the gene matches. The CDR3 has 13 residues. As DNA, the CDR3 is TGTGCCAGCAGCTTAGACGACAGGGATGAAGCTTTCTTT. This gives the protein CASSLDDRDEAFF.

This chain links TRBV5-1 with TRBJ1-4; no firm D call. The CDR3 has 15 amino acids. Per the germline V gene, CDR1 is SGHRS and CDR2 is YFSETQ. V shed 1 base and J shed 1 base, with 8 bases lying between them. CDR3 protein: CASSLSVLTNEKLFF. The CDR3, as DNA: TGCGCCAGCAGCTTGTCAGTCCTAACTAATGAAAAACTGTTTTTT.